A selection of T cell receptor beta chains follows, all from one sample in a study of cytomegalovirus exposure and HLA in healthy donors. Measured with immunoSEQ multiplex PCR; TCRdb has only the in-frame clones, and not every one. The sample has approximately 160,000 clones; 82% are singletons. Source material: PBMCs. The receptors were gathered from a male donor in good health and CMV-seronegative. Both conserved end residues are part of each CDR3. Each record gives: CDR3 DNA, CDR3 protein, CDR3 length, V gene, clone size, J gene, D gene. A D gene is named only where the DNA matches it firmly. The size of a clone is reported for some rows only, either as once, few or many, or as a class for expanded clones.

DNA: TGTGCTAGTGGCCGACAGGGGAATGAAAAACTGTTTTTT; CDR3: CASGRQGNEKLFF; length: 13; V: TRBV12-5; size: once; J: TRBJ1-4; D: TRBD1
DNA: TGTGCCAGCAGCTTAGGGGTCGGGGTAGCGGGGGAACAAGAGACCCAGTACTTC; CDR3: CASSLGVGVAGEQETQYF; length: 18; V: TRBV7-2; size: NA; J: TRBJ2-5; D: TRBD2
DNA: TGCGCCAGCAGCTTAAGTCCAGGGAACGGCAATCAGCCCCAGCATTTT; CDR3: CASSLSPGNGNQPQHF; length: 16; V: TRBV5-1; size: NA; J: TRBJ1-5; D: NA
DNA: TGTGCCAGCAGATACTCTGGAAACACCATATATTTT; CDR3: CASRYSGNTIYF; length: 12; V: TRBV6-6; size: NA; J: TRBJ1-3; D: NA
DNA: TGTGCCAGCAGGCAGGGAGGTGGAAGCTATGGCTACACCTTC; CDR3: CASRQGGGSYGYTF; length: 14; V: TRBV6-5; size: NA; J: TRBJ1-2; D: NA
DNA: TGTGCCAGCAGCTTACGAGGCAGCGGGAGTCGTCAGAACACCGGGGAGCTGTTTTTT; CDR3: CASSLRGSGSRQNTGELFF; length: 19; V: TRBV7-8; size: few; J: TRBJ2-2; D: TRBD2
DNA: TGTGCCAGCAGCCAAGAGGGGGGGGTTAGTGGAAACACCATATATTTT; CDR3: CASSQEGGVSGNTIYF; length: 16; V: TRBV4-2; size: NA; J: TRBJ1-3; D: NA
DNA: TGTGCCAGCAGCCTAGCACGCGGGTCCGGGGAGCTGTTTTTT; CDR3: CASSLARGSGELFF; length: 14; V: TRBV11-2; size: NA; J: TRBJ2-2; D: NA
DNA: TGTGCCAGTACCCGGGACAGGGGTTCCACTGAAGCTTTCTTT; CDR3: CASTRDRGSTEAFF; length: 14; V: TRBV19; size: NA; J: TRBJ1-1; D: TRBD1
DNA: TGTGCCTGGCGGACAAGACCCCTCATAAACAACTATGGCTACACCTTC; CDR3: CAWRTRPLINNYGYTF; length: 16; V: TRBV30; size: NA; J: TRBJ1-2; D: NA
DNA: TGTGCCAGCAGCGTAGCTCCGGCGGGGAGCTCCTACAATGAGCAGTTCTTC; CDR3: CASSVAPAGSSYNEQFF; length: 17; V: TRBV9; size: NA; J: TRBJ2-1; D: NA
DNA: TGTGCCAGCAGGGCGGCGGGCTCTAATGAAAAACTGTTTTTT; CDR3: CASRAAGSNEKLFF; length: 14; V: TRBV6-1; size: NA; J: TRBJ1-4; D: NA
DNA: TGCGCCAGCAGCCAAGCCCCGACAGGGCGGAAGACCCAGTACTTC; CDR3: CASSQAPTGRKTQYF; length: 15; V: TRBV4-1; size: NA; J: TRBJ2-5; D: TRBD1
DNA: TGTGCCAGCGGTAAAGCGGGGGGGACATACGAGCAGTACTTC; CDR3: CASGKAGGTYEQYF; length: 14; V: TRBV6-1; size: NA; J: TRBJ2-7; D: TRBD2
DNA: TGTGCCAGCAGCCCTTGGGCGGACAACCCCTACGAGCAGTACTTC; CDR3: CASSPWADNPYEQYF; length: 15; V: TRBV9; size: NA; J: TRBJ2-7; D: NA